This TCR beta chain was captured by sequencing in a study of response to subunit inactivated influenza vaccine. TCRdb analysed the RT-PCR reads with MiXCR anew, one entry per CDR3 protein. Of around 300,000 distinct CDR3 sequences listed, approximately 23% are singletons. Broader study findings: Few additional T cells are recruited per seasonal influenza vaccination, authors suggested.

CDR1 is DFQATT and CDR2 is SNEGSKA in the germline V gene (reference sequence). Trimming stripped 0 bases from V and 6 bases from J, with 12 bases between. The CDR3 length is 14 residues. In the case of this clonotype: Its specificity is not known. A single base separates this from a much larger clone, so it may be a read error.

The source is a man between 45 and 75 years old who received an inactivated influenza vaccine. The sample here was PBMCs from blood, taken less than 22 months after vaccination. The J gene is TRBJ2-1, the V gene TRBV20-1; D gene ambiguous. This CDR3 reads CSARDRAVSNEQFF. For the CDR3, the DNA is TGCAGTGCTAGAGATAGGGCAGTCTCCAATGAGCAGTTCTTC.